The source of this TCR beta chain is a study of blood T cells in healthy people across ages. The germline V and J ends were trimmed by 0 bases and 4 bases, with 11 bases remaining between them. The CDR3 is 14 residues long. Germline V gene data show CDR1 as DFQATT and CDR2 as SNEGSKA (reference sequence). This clonotype was counted between two and nine times. The second PCR ran about 6 to 11 cycles with a sample-barcoded 5' primer and J-beta primers. TCRdb re-analysed the 5' RACE reads in MiXCR, keeping a single row per CDR3 protein. The sample consists of hundreds of thousands of distinct CDR3 sequences, 55% to 75% of them appearing once.

Sequenced input: blood. This TCR was sampled from a young man in good health. The genes are TRBV20-1 and TRBJ2-3, with D possibly being TRBD1 or TRBD2 (5 bases each). CDR3 region: CSAREGPVSDTQYF. The CDR3 coding sequence is TGCAGTGCTAGAGAGGGACCCGTGTCAGATACGCAGTATTTT.